Here is one T cell receptor beta chain with its context. Authors' methods: Amplification of reference gene primers was used by the study to estimate nucleated cell counts. The repertoire was sequenced with immunoSEQ multiplex PCR; TCRdb's copy has only in-frame clones and lacks some. V, J and clone size were drawn from that table, and D and trimming were deduced from the DNA. The sample carries roughly 66,000 clones, about 89% recorded once. This sample is part of a study of blood T cell repertoires in COVID-19. The overall study: T cells, B-cell-depleted T cells, or PBMCs supplied cDNA or gDNA.

This CDR3 contains 15 residues. Germline CDR1 and CDR2: SGHTA and FQGNSA. The V and J ends lost 8 bases and 6 bases respectively, with 22 bases between them. The sample taken for sequencing was peripheral blood. This sequence was found in a human donor in a cohort sampled during active COVID-19. This chain links TRBV7-2 with TRBJ1-1; TRBD1 might be the D (5 bases). CDR3 DNA sequence: TGTGCCAGCCTAGGTACGGGCAGGGCTAAATCTGAAGCTTTCTTT. Translated: CASLGTGRAKSEAFF. The full variable domain, completed using reference TRBV7-2 and TRBJ1-1, is GAGVSQSPSNKVTEKGKDVELRCDPISGHTALYWYRQSLGQGLEFLIYFQGNSAPDKSGLPSDRFSAERTGGSVSTLTIQRTQQEDSAVYLCASLGTGRAKSEAFFGQGTRLTVV.